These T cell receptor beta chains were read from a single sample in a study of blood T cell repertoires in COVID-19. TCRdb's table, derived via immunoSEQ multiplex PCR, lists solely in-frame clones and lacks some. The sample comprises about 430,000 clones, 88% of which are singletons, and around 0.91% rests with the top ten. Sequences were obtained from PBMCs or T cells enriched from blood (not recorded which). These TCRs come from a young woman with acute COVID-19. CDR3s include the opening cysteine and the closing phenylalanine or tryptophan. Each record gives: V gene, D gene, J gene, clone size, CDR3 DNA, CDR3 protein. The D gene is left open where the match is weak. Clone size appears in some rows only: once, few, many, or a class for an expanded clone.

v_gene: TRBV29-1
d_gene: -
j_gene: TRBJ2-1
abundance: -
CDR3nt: TGCAGCGTTGGGGGCACAAGCTCCTACAATGAGCAGTTCTTC
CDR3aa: CSVGGTSSYNEQFF

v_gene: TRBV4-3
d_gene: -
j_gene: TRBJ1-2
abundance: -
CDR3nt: TGCGCCAGCAGCCAGGTCCTAAACTATGGCTACACCTTC
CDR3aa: CASSQVLNYGYTF

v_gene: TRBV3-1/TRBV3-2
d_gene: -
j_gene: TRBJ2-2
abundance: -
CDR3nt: TGTGCCAGCAGCCAAGTCCCCTCCGGGGGTGGCGGGGAGCTGTTTTTT
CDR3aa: CASSQVPSGGGGELFF

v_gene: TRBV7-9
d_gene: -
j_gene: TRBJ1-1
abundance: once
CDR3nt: TGTGCCAGCAGCCCCAGTTTCGGGTATACTGAAGCTTTCTTT
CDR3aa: CASSPSFGYTEAFF

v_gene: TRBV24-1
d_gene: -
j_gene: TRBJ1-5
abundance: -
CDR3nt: TGTGCCACCGGACCTTCGACAGGAAATAGCAATCAGCCCCAGCATTTT
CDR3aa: CATGPSTGNSNQPQHF

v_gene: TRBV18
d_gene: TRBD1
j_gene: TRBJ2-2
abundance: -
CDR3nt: TGTGCCAGCTCGTTGACAGGGGGCAAGTCCGGGGAGCTGTTTTTT
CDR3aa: CASSLTGGKSGELFF

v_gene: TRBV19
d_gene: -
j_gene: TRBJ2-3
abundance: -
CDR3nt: TGTGCCGCGCAGGGGGGTAGGAGGAATACGCAGTATTTT
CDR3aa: CAAQGGRRNTQYF

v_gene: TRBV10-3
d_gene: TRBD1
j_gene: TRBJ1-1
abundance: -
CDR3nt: TGTGCCATCAGTGATGTGGGAAGACAGGGAAGGAACACTGAAGCTTTCTTT
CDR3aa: CAISDVGRQGRNTEAFF

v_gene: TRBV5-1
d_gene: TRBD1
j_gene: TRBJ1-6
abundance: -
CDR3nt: TGCGCCAGCAGCAACGGACAGGGCAATTCACCCCTCCACTTT
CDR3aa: CASSNGQGNSPLHF

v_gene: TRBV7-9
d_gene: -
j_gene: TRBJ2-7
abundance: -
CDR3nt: TGTGCCAGCAGCTTGTCGCAGGGGAACGAGCAGTACTTC
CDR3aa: CASSLSQGNEQYF

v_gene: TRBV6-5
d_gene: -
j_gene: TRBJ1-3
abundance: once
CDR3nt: TGTGCCAGCAGCGCGACAGTCCGCTCTGGAAACACCATATATTTT
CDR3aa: CASSATVRSGNTIYF

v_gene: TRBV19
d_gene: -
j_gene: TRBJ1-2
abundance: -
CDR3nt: TGTGCCAGTAGTAAAGCGGCGGCTCCGACAGGAACCTATGGCTACACCTTC
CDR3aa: CASSKAAAPTGTYGYTF

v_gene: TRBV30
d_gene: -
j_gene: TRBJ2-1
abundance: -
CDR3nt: TGTGCCTGGAGTACGACTCGCCTTGAGCAGTTCTTC
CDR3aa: CAWSTTRLEQFF

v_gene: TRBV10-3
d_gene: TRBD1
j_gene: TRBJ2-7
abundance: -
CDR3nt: TGTGCCATCACCCGGACAGGGAGCTCCTACGAGCAGTACTTC
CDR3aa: CAITRTGSSYEQYF

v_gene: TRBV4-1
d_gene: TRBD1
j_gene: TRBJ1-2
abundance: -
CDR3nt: TGCGCCAGCAGCCAAGATTCAGGGGGCTATGGCTACACCTTC
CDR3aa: CASSQDSGGYGYTF

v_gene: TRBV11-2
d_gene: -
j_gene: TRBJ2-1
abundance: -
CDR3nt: TGTGCCAGCAGCCCCAATCCCCCTGAGCAGTTCTTC
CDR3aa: CASSPNPPEQFF

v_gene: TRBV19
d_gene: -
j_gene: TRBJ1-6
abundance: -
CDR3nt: TGTGCCAGTAGTATCGGGGAGGGAGTCGCCCTCCACTTT
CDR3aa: CASSIGEGVALHF

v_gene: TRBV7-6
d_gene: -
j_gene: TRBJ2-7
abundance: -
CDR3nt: TGTGCCAGCAGCCCCGGGGGCTACGAGCAGTACTTC
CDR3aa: CASSPGGYEQYF

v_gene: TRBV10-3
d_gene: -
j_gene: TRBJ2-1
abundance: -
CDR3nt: TGTGCCATCAGTGGGGAGGTCTCCTACAATGAGCAGTTCTTC
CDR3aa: CAISGEVSYNEQFF

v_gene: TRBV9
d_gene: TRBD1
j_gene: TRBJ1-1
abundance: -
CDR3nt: TGTGCCAGCAGGGGGACCGGGACAGGGGACCAAGCTTTCTTT
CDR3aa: CASRGTGTGDQAFF

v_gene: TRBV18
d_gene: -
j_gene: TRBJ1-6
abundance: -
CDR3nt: TGTGCCAGCTCCCTAGGGACTGCTTATAATTCACCCCTCCACTTT
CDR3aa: CASSLGTAYNSPLHF

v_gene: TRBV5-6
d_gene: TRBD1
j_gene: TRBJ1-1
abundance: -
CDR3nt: TGTGCCAGCATCACGACAGGACAGGGGCGCTACACTGAAGCTTTCTTT
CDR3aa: CASITTGQGRYTEAFF

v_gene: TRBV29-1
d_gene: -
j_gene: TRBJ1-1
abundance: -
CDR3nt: TGCAGCGTTGAAGTGGCGAACACTGAAGCTTTCTTT
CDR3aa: CSVEVANTEAFF

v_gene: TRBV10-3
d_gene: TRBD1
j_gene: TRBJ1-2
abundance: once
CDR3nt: TGTGCCATCAGGGGGACAGGGAAGAATCATGGCTACACCTTC
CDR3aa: CAIRGTGKNHGYTF

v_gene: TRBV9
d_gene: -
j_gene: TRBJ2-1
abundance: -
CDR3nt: TGTGCCAGCAGCCCAACAGGCACCTACAATGAGCAGTTCTTC
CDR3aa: CASSPTGTYNEQFF

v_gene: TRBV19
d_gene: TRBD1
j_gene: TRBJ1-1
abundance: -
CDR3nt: TGTGCCAGTATGAGCGACAGGGATGTGGGCACTGAAGCTTTCTTT
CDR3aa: CASMSDRDVGTEAFF

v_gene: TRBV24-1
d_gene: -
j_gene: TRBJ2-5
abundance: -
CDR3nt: TGTGCCACCAGTGACCGGTCCACCCACAGGAGCGGGGAGACCCAGTACTTC
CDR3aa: CATSDRSTHRSGETQYF

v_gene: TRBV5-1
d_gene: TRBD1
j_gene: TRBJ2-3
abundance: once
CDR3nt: TGCGCCAGCAGCTGGGGACAGACTAGCACAGATACGCAGTATTTT
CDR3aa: CASSWGQTSTDTQYF